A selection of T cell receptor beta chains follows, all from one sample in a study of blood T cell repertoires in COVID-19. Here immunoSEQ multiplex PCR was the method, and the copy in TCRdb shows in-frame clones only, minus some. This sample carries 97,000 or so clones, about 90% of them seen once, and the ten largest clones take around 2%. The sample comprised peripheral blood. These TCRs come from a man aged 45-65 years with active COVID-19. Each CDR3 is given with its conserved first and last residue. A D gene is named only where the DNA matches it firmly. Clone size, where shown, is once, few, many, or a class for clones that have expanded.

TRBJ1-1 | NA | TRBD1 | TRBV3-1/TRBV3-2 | TGTGCCAGCAGTGACAGGGACACTGAAGCTTTCTTT | CASSDRDTEAFF
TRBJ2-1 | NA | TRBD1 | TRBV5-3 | TGTGCCAGAAGCTACAACCGGGACAGGGTCAATGAGCAGTTCTTC | CARSYNRDRVNEQFF
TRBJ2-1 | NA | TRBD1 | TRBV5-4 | TGTGCCAGCAGCTCCGATGGACAGGGAAGAGTCAATGAGCAGTTCTTC | CASSSDGQGRVNEQFF
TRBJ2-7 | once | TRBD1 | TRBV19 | TGTGCCAGTAGTATTCAGGGACAGGGTAGCTACGAGCAGTACTTC | CASSIQGQGSYEQYF
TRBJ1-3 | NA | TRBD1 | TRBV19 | TGTGCCAGTATTAGAACCGGGACAGTAAACACCATATATTTT | CASIRTGTVNTIYF
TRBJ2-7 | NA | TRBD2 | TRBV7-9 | TGTGCCAGCAGGTCAGGCCCTAGCGGGGGGAACTACGAGCAGTACTTC | CASRSGPSGGNYEQYF
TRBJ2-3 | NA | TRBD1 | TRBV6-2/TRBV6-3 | TGTGCCAGCAGTGGGACAGGGAGCACAGATACGCAGTATTTT | CASSGTGSTDTQYF
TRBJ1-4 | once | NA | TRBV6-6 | TGTGCCAGCAGCCGATCTACAACTAATGAAAAACTGTTTTTT | CASSRSTTNEKLFF
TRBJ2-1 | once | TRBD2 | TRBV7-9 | TGTGCCAGCAGCTTAGATAGCGGGGGGTCAAACAATGAGCAGTTCTTC | CASSLDSGGSNNEQFF
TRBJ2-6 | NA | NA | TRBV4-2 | TGTGCCAGCAGCCAAGAGGTGACGGACGGGAGTTCTGGGGCCAACGTCCTGACTTTC | CASSQEVTDGSSGANVLTF
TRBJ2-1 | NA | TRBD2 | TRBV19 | TGTGCCAGCAACCCCACCAGAGCGGGGGGGCTCTACAATGAGCAGTTCTTC | CASNPTRAGGLYNEQFF
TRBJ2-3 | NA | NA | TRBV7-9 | TGTGCCAGCAGCCCACACACAGGGACGACAGATACGCAGTATTTT | CASSPHTGTTDTQYF
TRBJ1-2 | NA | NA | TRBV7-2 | TGTGCCAGCAGCTTATTCGCGCAGGGTAACTATGGCTACACCTTC | CASSLFAQGNYGYTF
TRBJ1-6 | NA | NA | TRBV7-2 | TGTGCCAGCAGCTTAGTCCAGGGGAATAATTCACCCCTCCACTTT | CASSLVQGNNSPLHF
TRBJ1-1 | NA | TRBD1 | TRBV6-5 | TGTGCCAGCACCCTACAGGGGTACACTGAAGCTTTCTTT | CASTLQGYTEAFF
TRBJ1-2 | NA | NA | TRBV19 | TGTGCCAGTAGTATTGCACAGTTCTATGGCTACACCTTC | CASSIAQFYGYTF